This T cell receptor (beta chain) was identified during a study of blood T cells in healthy people across ages. With a J-beta primer mix and a sample-barcoded 5' primer, a second PCR ran 7 to 11 cycles. TCRdb used MiXCR to reprocess the 5' RACE reads, holding one entry per CDR3 protein. The sample holds around 1.5 million distinct CDR3 sequences, 34% seen once. The V end was cut by 6 bases, the J end by 5 bases, with 31 bases between. The CDR3 length is 19 residues. In the case of this clonotype: Its cognate antigen is unknown.

Study results and limitations: Long-lived donors exceeded aged donors in naive CD4+ cells and diversity. Strong correlation was found linking TCR beta diversity to naive T cell percentage.

The receptor's source is a woman aged 25 to 39 in good health. V is TRBV12-3 or TRBV12-4 and J is TRBJ1-2, with D possibly being TRBD1 (6 bases). The specimen sequenced was blood. CDR3 bases: TGTGCCAGCAGGACCACGGGACACCTTATATCTCAGGAGTTTTATGGCTACACCTTC. Amino acids: CASRTTGHLISQEFYGYTF.